The rows below give T cell receptor beta chains drawn from one sample of a study of T cells in Graves' hyperthyroidism and ophthalmopathy. TCRdb ran MiXCR on the multiplex PCR reads and lists one entry per CDR3 protein. This table has roughly 400,000 distinct CDR3 sequences, just under 25% appearing once. The sample taken for sequencing was blood. These receptors were collected from a man aged 45-60 years with Graves' hyperthyroidism. The CDR3 runs from the conserved cysteine through the conserved F or W. D genes are given only for firm matches. Only some rows state a clone size, as once, few, many or a class for expanded clones.

J gene | V gene | D gene | clone size | CDR3 protein | CDR3 DNA
TRBJ2-1 | TRBV7-3 | TRBD2 | few | CASSWTSVQGNEQFF | TGTGCCAGCAGCTGGACTAGCGTGCAAGGGAATGAGCAGTTCTTC
TRBJ1-1 | TRBV7-2 | TRBD1 | few | CASTRSRGRRTEAFF | TGTGCCAGCACCCGAAGCAGGGGGAGGAGGACTGAAGCTTTCTTT
TRBJ2-2 | TRBV29-1 | - | - | CSVVGVGGGTGELFF | TGCAGCGTTGTGGGGGTGGGAGGGGGCACCGGGGAGCTGTTTTTT
TRBJ1-2 | TRBV7-3 | TRBD1 | - | CASSHRGGQGANYGYTF | TGCGCCAGCAGCCATCGAGGGGGACAGGGCGCTAACTATGGCTACACCTTC
TRBJ2-5 | TRBV6-5 | - | - | CASSYGAPETQYF | TGTGCCAGCAGTTACGGGGCTCCAGAGACCCAGTACTTC
TRBJ1-1 | TRBV28 | TRBD1 | many | CASSTWGQENTEAFF | TGTGCCAGCAGTACATGGGGACAGGAGAACACTGAAGCTTTCTTT
TRBJ2-2 | TRBV29-1 | - | - | CSVAGTDPTSGNTGELFF | TGCAGCGTTGCTGGGACAGACCCTACTAGCGGTAACACCGGGGAGCTGTTTTTT
TRBJ1-1 | TRBV18 | - | few | CASSQGAEGLSPFF | TGTGCCAGCTCACAGGGAGCGGAGGGTCTTTCTCCTTTCTTT
TRBJ2-5 | TRBV7-2 | - | - | CASNGGASQETQYF | TGTGCCAGCAACGGGGGCGCCTCCCAAGAGACCCAGTACTTC
TRBJ2-1 | TRBV12-5 | - | few | CASGPPLGLAVGNEQFF | TGTGCTAGTGGTCCACCCCTGGGGCTAGCCGTGGGTAATGAGCAGTTCTTC
TRBJ1-5 | TRBV5-1 | TRBD1 | few | CASSVQGDQPQHF | TGCGCCAGCAGCGTCCAGGGGGATCAGCCCCAGCATTTT
TRBJ2-2 | TRBV7-3 | TRBD2 | few | CASSLLAGGPPGELFF | TGTGCCAGCAGCTTACTAGCGGGAGGGCCTCCCGGGGAGCTGTTTTTT
TRBJ2-5 | TRBV28 | TRBD1 | - | CASMAGGRETQYF | TGTGCCAGCATGGCAGGGGGTAGGGAGACCCAGTACTTC
TRBJ2-7 | TRBV5-1 | - | many | CASSLGTHEQYF | TGCGCCAGCAGCTTGGGGACACACGAGCAGTACTTC
TRBJ2-5 | TRBV20-1 | - | - | CSASPGGLAETQYF | TGCAGTGCTAGTCCAGGGGGACTCGCAGAGACCCAGTACTTC
TRBJ1-6 | TRBV11-2 | - | - | CASSLMRGSSRDSPLHF | TGTGCCAGCAGCTTAATGCGGGGCTCCTCTCGGGATTCACCCCTCCACTTT